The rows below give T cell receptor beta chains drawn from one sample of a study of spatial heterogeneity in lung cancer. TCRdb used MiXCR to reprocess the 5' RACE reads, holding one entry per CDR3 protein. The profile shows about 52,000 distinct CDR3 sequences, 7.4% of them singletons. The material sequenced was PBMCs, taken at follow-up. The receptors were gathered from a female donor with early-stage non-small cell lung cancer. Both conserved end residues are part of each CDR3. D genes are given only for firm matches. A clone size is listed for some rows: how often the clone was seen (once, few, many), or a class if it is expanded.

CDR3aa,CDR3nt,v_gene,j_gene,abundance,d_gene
CASPGHSPTSGANVLTF,TGTGCCAGCCCGGGGCATTCACCTACCTCTGGGGCCAACGTCCTGACTTTC,TRBV21-1,TRBJ2-6,many,-
CAISESSGLVGDEQFF,TGTGCCATCAGTGAGTCTTCGGGACTAGTCGGTGATGAGCAGTTCTTC,TRBV10-3,TRBJ2-1,few,TRBD2
CASSLTGAANTGELFF,TGTGCCAGCAGCTTAACGGGGGCAGCGAACACCGGGGAGCTGTTTTTT,TRBV7-3,TRBJ2-2,-,-
CASSERGQGVDTQYF,TGTGCCAGCAGTGAAAGGGGACAGGGCGTTGATACGCAGTATTTT,TRBV6-1,TRBJ2-3,-,TRBD1
CSARDRAAGELFF,TGCAGTGCTAGAGACAGGGCAGCCGGGGAGCTGTTTTTT,TRBV20-1,TRBJ2-2,few,-
CASSDSNNYGYTF,TGTGCCAGCAGCGACTCAAATAACTATGGCTACACCTTC,TRBV9,TRBJ1-2,many,-
CASSVGGETQYF,TGTGCCAGCAGCGTGGGTGGAGAGACCCAGTACTTC,TRBV2,TRBJ2-5,few,-
CASSRVDRAFSGANVLTF,TGCGCCAGCAGTCGAGTCGACAGGGCTTTCTCTGGGGCCAACGTCCTGACTTTC,TRBV23-1,TRBJ2-6,-,TRBD1
CASSREGVYEQYF,TGTGCCAGTAGCCGGGAGGGAGTCTACGAGCAGTACTTC,TRBV19,TRBJ2-7,-,TRBD2
CSVRMPGGPYEQYF,TGCAGCGTTAGGATGCCCGGGGGCCCCTACGAGCAGTACTTC,TRBV29-1,TRBJ2-7,many,-
CASSLRTGEAFF,TGTGCCAGCAGTCTTCGGACAGGGGAAGCTTTCTTT,TRBV28,TRBJ1-1,many,TRBD1
CASSLTAGGLYNEQFF,TGTGCCAGCAGCTTAACTGCGGGGGGGCTCTACAATGAGCAGTTCTTC,TRBV7-2,TRBJ2-1,many,TRBD2
CASSLVPPGTVSSYEQYF,TGTGCCAGCAGCTTAGTGCCCCCCGGGACCGTGAGCTCCTACGAGCAGTACTTC,TRBV7-2,TRBJ2-7,few,-
CASSANSPLHF,TGTGCCAGCAGCGCCAATTCACCCCTCCACTTT,TRBV11-3,TRBJ1-6,many,-
CASSLEENTEAFF,TGTGCCAGCAGCTTAGAGGAGAACACTGAAGCTTTCTTT,TRBV11-3,TRBJ1-1,many,-
CASSLQGAMNTEAFF,TGTGCCAGCAGCTTACAGGGGGCCATGAACACTGAAGCTTTCTTT,TRBV7-9,TRBJ1-1,-,TRBD1
CASSPLAENPYEQYF,TGTGCCAGCAGCCCCTTAGCGGAGAATCCCTACGAGCAGTACTTC,TRBV7-9,TRBJ2-7,few,-
CASSLRSASSYNEQFF,TGTGCCAGCAGCCTTCGATCGGCGAGCTCCTACAATGAGCAGTTCTTC,TRBV6-5,TRBJ2-1,many,-
CATSSGAFGDTQYF,TGCGCTACTAGCTCGGGGGCCTTCGGAGATACGCAGTATTTT,TRBV5-1,TRBJ2-3,few,-
CASSEKVGQALAKNIQYF,TGTGCCAGCAGCGAAAAGGTTGGGCAGGCCCTAGCCAAAAACATTCAGTACTTC,TRBV3-1,TRBJ2-4,many,-
CASSLEGRAAFF,TGCGCCAGCAGCTTAGAGGGCAGGGCGGCTTTCTTT,TRBV5-1,TRBJ1-1,many,-
CASSPVLGQMAGETQYF,TGTGCCAGCAGCCCAGTTTTAGGACAGATGGCCGGAGAGACCCAGTACTTC,TRBV7-9,TRBJ2-5,many,-
CASSQGSGGVEKLFF,TGTGCCAGCAGCCAAGGGTCAGGGGGCGTTGAAAAACTGTTTTTT,TRBV3-1,TRBJ1-4,-,TRBD1
CASRLRVNGQLSSGANVLTF,TGTGCCAGCAGGCTAAGGGTTAATGGACAGCTTTCCTCTGGGGCCAACGTCCTGACTTTC,TRBV7-3,TRBJ2-6,many,-
CATSAGPTNYGYTF,TGTGCCACCAGCGCCGGGCCCACTAACTATGGCTACACCTTC,TRBV15,TRBJ1-2,-,-
CSARKTGANYGYTF,TGCAGTGCTAGAAAAACAGGGGCTAACTATGGCTACACCTTC,TRBV20-1,TRBJ1-2,few,TRBD1
CSAITGGLGNQPQHF,TGCAGTGCTATCACGGGGGGCTTAGGGAATCAGCCCCAGCATTTT,TRBV20-1,TRBJ1-5,few,-
CSASLEEVGYTF,TGCAGTGCCTCCCTCGAGGAAGTTGGCTACACCTTC,TRBV20-1,TRBJ1-2,many,-
CASSPGNNQPQHF,TGTGCCAGCAGCCCCGGGAATAATCAGCCCCAGCATTTT,TRBV28,TRBJ1-5,few,-
CASSLAAGPYGYTF,TGTGCCAGCAGTTTAGCGGCAGGCCCCTATGGCTACACCTTC,TRBV12-3/TRBV12-4,TRBJ1-2,-,-
CASSRSQGYEQYF,TGTGCCAGCAGCCGTTCTCAGGGGTACGAGCAGTACTTC,TRBV3-1,TRBJ2-7,few,-
CASSSSQTGGISYEQYF,TGCGCCAGCAGCTCGAGTCAGACAGGGGGCATCAGCTACGAGCAGTACTTC,TRBV5-1,TRBJ2-7,many,TRBD1
CATSREQRNTGELFF,TGTGCCACCAGCAGAGAACAGAGAAACACCGGGGAGCTGTTTTTT,TRBV15,TRBJ2-2,many,-